The 29 T cell receptor beta chains presented below share a single source sample, sequenced in a study of cytomegalovirus exposure and HLA in healthy donors. Primers: 60 Vbeta forward and 13 Jbeta reverse. The protocol was immunoSEQ multiplex PCR, while the TCRdb copy is restricted to in-frame clones and leaves out a portion. This sample has fewer than 100,000 clones, with nearly 80% found just once. The sample was PBMCs. These receptors came from a woman aged 40 to 55 in good health and CMV-seronegative.

In this sample, this clone turned up once. The CDR3 sequence is CASSQEPSGGTTDTQYF. The CDR3, as DNA: TGTGCCAGCAGCCAAGAACCCAGCGGGGGGACCACAGATACGCAGTATTTT. V gene TRBV4-2 combines with J gene TRBJ2-3; 9 bases agree with TRBD2. This CDR3 is built from 17 residues. Germline CDR1 and CDR2: LGHNA and YNFKEQ. V was clipped by 0 bases and J by 2 bases; unmatched bases: 6.

V usage is TRBV5-4 and J usage is TRBJ1-1; the match to TRBD1 covers 8 bases. The J segment lost 0 bases and the V segment lost 4 bases, leaving 2 bases of the junction unmatched. Germline loops: CDR1 SGHNT, CDR2 YYREEE (reference sequence). The CDR3 spans 14 residues. The CDR3 loop is CASSLQGVNTEAFF. The CDR3 DNA follows: TGTGCCAGCAGCCTACAGGGGGTGAACACTGAAGCTTTCTTT. Supplemented by reference TRBV5-4 and TRBJ1-1, the full variable domain reads ETGVTQSPTHLIKTRGQQVTLRCSSQSGHNTVSWYQQALGQGPQFIFQYYREEENGRGNFPPRFSGLQFPNYSSELNVNALELDDSALYLCASSLQGVNTEAFFGQGTRLTVV.

This chain joins TRBV6-5 and TRBJ2-3; maybe TRBD2 (7 bases). Germline values: CDR1 MNHEY, CDR2 SVGAGI. This CDR3 comprises 15 residues. Trimming took off 6 bases at V and 4 bases at J, with 17 bases between the two ends. In DNA, the CDR3 is TGTGCCAGCAGCTCGGGGGGCGCGGAAGCAGATACGCAGTATTTT. Translating gives CASSSGGAEADTQYF.

This chain uses TRBV4-2 with TRBJ1-1; 7 bases match TRBD1. This CDR3 contains 15 residues. Looked up from germline, CDR1 is LGHNA and CDR2 is YNFKEQ. V shed 2 bases and J 4 bases; nucleotides not matched to a gene: 7. The CDR3 sequence is CASSQSRGRGTEAFF. DNA for the CDR3: TGTGCCAGCAGCCAATCAAGGGGGCGAGGCACTGAAGCTTTCTTT.

This clone appeared a few times. The chain joins TRBV6-5 to TRBJ2-3, with D tentatively TRBD2 (7 bases). The V gene lost 8 bases and the J gene lost 5 bases, with 14 bases spanning the gap. Germline V gene data show CDR1 as MNHEY and CDR2 as SVGAGI. The CDR3 covers 13 residues. In nucleotides, the CDR3 is TGTGCCAGCCGGCGGGGGCAGGGAGATACGCAGTATTTT. It codes for CASRRGQGDTQYF.

This rearrangement joins TRBV5-6 to TRBJ2-4; the match to TRBD1 covers 7 bases. Per germline, CDR1 SGHDT and CDR2 YYEEEE. CDR3 length: 14 residues. With 4 bases clipped from V and 1 base from J, the junction kept 2 bases outside the gene matches. The CDR3, as DNA: TGTGCCAGCAGCACACAGGGGGCCAAAAACATTCAGTACTTC. This translates into CASSTQGAKNIQYF.

The genes are TRBV5-6 and TRBJ2-2; D not certain. The V gene's germline CDR1 is SGHDT and CDR2 YYEEEE. V was cut by 4 bases and J by 5 bases, with 3 bases left in between. The CDR3 sequence is 11 residues long. CDR3 region: CASSRTGELFF. DNA of the CDR3: TGTGCCAGCAGCCGGACCGGGGAGCTGTTTTTT.

The V gene is TRBV30, the J gene TRBJ1-1, with 7 bases that match TRBD1. Germline values: CDR1 GTSNPN, CDR2 SVGIG (reference sequence). J was trimmed by 0 bases and V by 1 base; bases with no gene match: 20. The CDR3 has 20 amino acids. Here the CDR3 reads CAWSAAPRDSGGKMNTEAFF. In nucleotides, the CDR3 is TGTGCCTGGAGTGCAGCCCCCCGGGACAGCGGGGGTAAAATGAACACTGAAGCTTTCTTT.

The chain has TRBV7-2 and TRBJ2-5, with D hard to call. This CDR3 region has 13 residues. V was cut by 1 base and J by 2 bases, with 5 bases left in between. The germline CDR1 and CDR2 sequences are SGHTA and FQGNSA. The CDR3 region is CASSLVRQETQYF. In nucleotides, the CDR3 is TGTGCCAGCAGCTTAGTGAGGCAAGAGACCCAGTACTTC.

The rearrangement links TRBV27 to TRBJ1-1; maybe TRBD1 (5 bases). The ends were cut back, 6 bases at V and 4 bases at J, with 15 bases in the middle. The germline V gene has CDR1 MNHEY and CDR2 SMNVEV (reference sequence). The CDR3 consists of 14 residues. The DNA of the CDR3 is TGTGCCAGCAGCCTCAGGGATCGGGCCACTGAAGCTTTCTTT. Translation: CASSLRDRATEAFF.

V and J are TRBV18 and TRBJ1-5, with a tentative D call TRBD1 (6 bases). Germline V gives CDR1 KGHSH, CDR2 LQKENI. Trimming took off 1 base at V and 3 bases at J, with 7 bases between the two ends. The CDR3 length is 14 residues. CDR3 loop: CASSPLGANQPQHF. The CDR3 region has the DNA TGTGCCAGCTCACCACTGGGGGCCAATCAGCCCCAGCATTTT.

The rearrangement joins TRBV10-3 to TRBJ1-3, with D possibly matching TRBD1 (6 bases). Germline CDR1 ENHRY, CDR2 SYGVKD. This CDR3 comprises 14 residues. The V end lost 6 bases, the J end lost 4 bases, and 13 bases lay between the germline ends. The CDR3 loop reads CAIRKQGQGNTIYF. For the CDR3, the DNA is TGTGCCATCAGGAAACAGGGACAAGGAAACACCATATATTTT.

The chain links TRBV29-1 to TRBJ2-5, with no clear D. This CDR3 is built from 12 residues. CDR1 is SQVTM, CDR2 ANQGSEA, per germline. Trimming pared 6 bases from V and 2 bases from J, leaving 10 bases between. CDR3 bases: TGCAGCGTCCTAAGCCGACAAGAGACCCAGTACTTC. Its protein product is CSVLSRQETQYF.

The chain employs TRBV12-5 and TRBJ1-5; 8 nucleotides align to TRBD1. The germline gives CDR1 LGHNT, CDR2 FRNRAP. CDR3 length equals 15 residues. V lost 6 bases, J lost 7 bases, and 11 bases stayed unmatched. The CDR3 sequence is CASGSPRGLSQPQHF. The CDR3 region has the DNA TGTGCTAGTGGGTCCCCCAGGGGGCTTTCACAGCCCCAGCATTTT.

The J gene is TRBJ1-2, the V gene TRBV9; 7 bases align to TRBD1. The germline V gene has CDR1 SGDLS and CDR2 YYNGEE. The CDR3 has 16 amino acids. V was clipped by 0 bases and J by 0 bases; unmatched bases: 5. The CDR3 spells CASSVARDRSNYGYTF. CDR3 nucleotide sequence: TGTGCCAGCAGCGTAGCTAGGGACAGATCTAACTATGGCTACACCTTC.

V and J are TRBV6-6 and TRBJ2-7, with 8 bases fitting TRBD1. Unmatched junction bases numbered 9, after V lost 5 bases and J lost 0 bases. Germline V gene sequence: CDR1 MNHNY, CDR2 SVGAGI (reference sequence). There are 16 residues in the CDR3. CDR3 bases: TGTGCCAGCAGTACCTCCGCGGGGACAGGCTCCTACGAGCAGTACTTC. Encoded protein: CASSTSAGTGSYEQYF.

This clone was observed a single time. The chain has TRBV20-1 and TRBJ2-1; D uncertain. V was trimmed by 4 bases and J by 12 bases, leaving 13 bases between them. The CDR3 extends over 11 amino acids. CDR1 DFQATT and CDR2 SNEGSKA come from the germline V gene (reference sequence). The CDR3 nucleotides are TGCAGTGCTAACAACAACCAAAGGCAGTTCTTC. Its protein product is CSANNNQRQFF.

Only one count was recorded for this clone. The rearrangement joins TRBV30 to TRBJ2-1, with TRBD2 identical over 9 bases. This CDR3 is built from 15 residues. V lost 2 bases and J lost 15; bases outside the gene matches: 17. Germline loops: CDR1 GTSNPN, CDR2 SVGIG (reference sequence). CDR3 loop: CAWSTGSGGSSAWFF. DNA of the CDR3: TGTGCCTGGAGTACTGGGAGCGGGGGGTCAAGCGCTTGGTTCTTC.

The chain links TRBV5-4 to TRBJ2-7; 7 nucleotides agree with TRBD2. The CDR3 extends over 13 amino acids. Germline values: CDR1 SGHNT, CDR2 YYREEE (reference sequence). Trimming cost V 2 bases and J 7 bases; bases outside gene matches: 6. The CDR3 region is CASSLGREGEQYF. For the CDR3, the DNA is TGTGCCAGCAGCTTAGGGAGGGAGGGTGAGCAGTACTTC.

The chain employs TRBV30 and TRBJ2-2, with 7 bases matching TRBD1. Germline V lookup: CDR1 GTSNPN, CDR2 SVGIG (reference sequence). The CDR3 spans 13 residues. CDR3 nucleotide sequence: TGTGCTCGAGACTCAGGGGGCACCGGGGAGCTGTTTTTT. This translates into CARDSGGTGELFF.

V usage is TRBV5-4 and J usage is TRBJ1-2, with TRBD1 identical over 7 bases. The germline gives CDR1 SGHNT, CDR2 YYREEE (reference sequence). The J segment lost 3 bases and the V segment lost 0 bases, leaving 5 bases of the junction unmatched. This CDR3 is 15 amino acids long. The chain's CDR3 is CASSLVGQSYYGYTF. CDR3 nucleotide sequence: TGTGCCAGCAGCTTGGTGGGACAGTCCTACTATGGCTACACCTTC.

There are many counts of this clone. This sequence joins TRBV7-9 and TRBJ1-5; the D gene is possibly TRBD1 (5 bases). V was trimmed by 8 bases and J by 6 bases, leaving 17 bases between them. The CDR3 length is 14 residues. Germline assignment: CDR1 SEHNR and CDR2 FQNEAQ (reference sequence). This CDR3 is CASRKDTGGQPQHF. CDR3 DNA: TGTGCCAGCCGAAAGGACACGGGTGGTCAGCCCCAGCATTTT.

J is TRBJ1-3 and V is TRBV13; possibly TRBD1 for D (6 bases). This CDR3 has 17 residues. The germline V gene encodes CDR1 PRHDT and CDR2 FYEKMQ (reference sequence). V was cut by 4 bases and J by 0 bases, with 16 bases left in between. CDR3 amino acids: CASSSAGQGSSGNTIYF. The CDR3 DNA sequence: TGTGCCAGCAGCTCGGCCGGGCAGGGGTCCTCTGGAAACACCATATATTTT.

The chain employs TRBV2 and TRBJ1-2, with D perhaps matching TRBD1 (5 bases). Trimming cost V 6 bases and J 7 bases, with 21 bases left between them. This CDR3 is built from 15 residues. CDR1 SNHLY and CDR2 FYNNEI come from the germline V gene. In nucleotides, the CDR3 is TGTGCCAGCAGCTATTCTACCGGGACTTTATTTGGCTACACCTTC. Translated, it gives CASSYSTGTLFGYTF. Combining the CDR3 with reference TRBV2 and TRBJ1-2 gives the whole variable domain EPEVTQTPSHQVTQMGQEVILRCVPISNHLYFYWYRQILGQKVEFLVSFYNNEISEKSEIFDDQFSVERPDGSNFTLKIRSTKLEDSAMYFCASSYSTGTLFGYTFGSGTRLTVV.

The chain couples TRBV9 to TRBJ1-2, with TRBD1 matching over 9 bases. This CDR3 comprises 14 residues. CDR1 and CDR2 (germline): SGDLS, YYNGEE. V lost 3 bases and J lost 4; bases outside the gene matches: 4. Here the CDR3 DNA reads TGTGCCAGCAGCGCTGGGACAGGGATCTATGGCTACACCTTC. The encoded protein is CASSAGTGIYGYTF.

On this clone itself: A read error may account for a junction end that differs from germline. The J gene is TRBJ1-5, the V gene TRBV6-1; maybe TRBD1 (6 bases). This CDR3 is 15 amino acids long. Per the germline V gene, CDR1 is MNHNS and CDR2 is SASEGT. This CDR3 is CASSDNRAGNQPQNF. In DNA, the CDR3 is TGTGCCAGCAGTGATAACAGGGCCGGCAATCAGCCCCAGAATTTT.

The genes are TRBV30 and TRBJ1-3; D unresolved. This CDR3 spans 15 amino acids. Trimming cost V 3 bases and J 1 base, with 13 bases left between them. CDR1 is GTSNPN, CDR2 SVGIG, per germline (reference sequence). CDR3 residues: CAWSPSGPSGNTIYF. As DNA, the CDR3 is TGTGCCTGGAGCCCAAGCGGGCCGTCTGGAAACACCATATATTTT.

The chain links TRBV7-9 to TRBJ2-2; the match to TRBD1 covers 8 bases. The trim removed 7 bases at V and 6 bases at J, leaving 10 bases unmatched. This CDR3 region has 15 residues. CDR1 is SEHNR, CDR2 FQNEAQ, per germline (reference sequence). CDR3 loop: CASTPPGGPSGELFF. In DNA, the CDR3 is TGTGCCAGCACACCCCCAGGGGGCCCGTCCGGGGAGCTGTTTTTT.

The chain has TRBV5-4 and TRBJ1-2; TRBD1 matches at 7 bases. The CDR3 length is 13 residues. Germline lookup yields CDR1 SGHNT and CDR2 YYREEE (reference sequence). The junction had 6 bases not matched to a gene; V was cut back by 7 bases and J by 3 bases. In DNA, the CDR3 is TGTGCCAGCGGTAGGCAGGGGGACTATGGCTACACCTTC. As protein: CASGRQGDYGYTF.